This passage covers 29 T cell receptor beta chains from one sample sequenced in a study of blood T cell repertoires in COVID-19. Libraries were prepared by immunoSEQ multiplex PCR; TCRdb keeps only in-frame clonotypes and omits some of them. The sample includes about 160,000 clones, around 74% seen only once; the top ten take 3.7%. Sequencing was done on a sample of peripheral blood. The receptors derive from an elderly woman with acute or convalescent COVID-19.

The chain recombines TRBV5-3 with TRBJ1-1, with TRBD1 identical over 8 bases. TRBV5-3 is classed as an ORF, of uncertain function. V was pared by 3 bases and J by 3 bases, with 13 bases of the junction left unmatched. This CDR3 has 17 amino acids. CDR3 amino acids: CARSSPPDRGGDTEAFF. In DNA, the CDR3 is TGTGCCAGAAGCTCCCCTCCAGACAGGGGAGGAGACACTGAAGCTTTCTTT.

The rearrangement joins TRBV12-5 to TRBJ1-1; D uncertain. From germline, CDR1 is LGHNT and CDR2 FRNRAP. This CDR3 is built from 18 residues. Trimming took 1 base from V and 5 from J, leaving 23 bases between them. DNA of the CDR3: TGTGCTAGTGGTTTGGGCCCTCCGAACAGCCGACGGTGGACTGAAGCTTTCTTT. It is translated as CASGLGPPNSRRWTEAFF.

V gene TRBV27 combines with J gene TRBJ1-2, with a tentative D call TRBD1 (6 bases). The CDR3 has 15 amino acids. Germline CDR1 reads MNHEY; CDR2 reads SMNVEV (reference sequence). The ends were cut back, 4 bases at V and 10 bases at J, with 22 bases in the middle. The CDR3 is CASSSRDKPWVDYTF. The CDR3 DNA reads as TGTGCCAGCAGTTCCCGGGACAAACCTTGGGTGGACTACACCTTC.

The chain recombines TRBV25-1 with TRBJ2-1; TRBD2 aligns across 9 bases. Germline CDR1 is MGHDK and CDR2 is SYGVNS. There are 16 residues in the CDR3. The J segment lost 2 bases and the V segment lost 2 bases, leaving 4 bases of the junction unmatched. The CDR3 reads CASSEPGLAAYNEQFF. Here the CDR3 DNA reads TGTGCCAGCAGTGAACCGGGACTAGCAGCCTACAATGAGCAGTTCTTC.

This rearrangement joins TRBV9 to TRBJ1-2; D is perhaps TRBD1 (5 bases). This CDR3 region has 14 residues. The V gene lost 4 bases and the J gene lost 6 bases, with 16 bases spanning the gap. CDR1 and CDR2 (germline): SGDLS, YYNGEE. Here the CDR3 DNA reads TGTGCCAGCAGCCCTCAGACAGCCCTGGATGGCTACACCTTC. It translates to CASSPQTALDGYTF.

This clone was counted a single time. An end of the junction does not agree with germline; a read error may underlie this. The chain carries TRBV7-2 and TRBJ1-4; D is unresolved. Germline V lookup: CDR1 SGHTA, CDR2 FQGNSA. CDR3 length: 15 amino acids. This chain's CDR3 is CASSHDRGSNEKLFF. The CDR3 DNA follows: TGTGCCAGCAGCCACGATCGAGGTTCTAACGAAAAACTGTTTTTT.

This clone was counted a few times. The CDR3: CASSQVDSSYGYTF. CDR3 nucleotide sequence: TGTGCCAGCAGCCAAGTCGACAGTTCCTATGGCTACACCTTC. This rearrangement joins TRBV3-1 (or the pseudogene TRBV3-2) to TRBJ1-2; D is possibly TRBD1 (5 bases). The V gene's germline CDR1 is LGHDT and CDR2 YNNKEL (reference sequence). The CDR3 is made up of 14 amino acids. Between the trimmed V and J ends, which lost 1 base and 4 bases, there was a span of 10 bases.

A word on this clone: A junction boundary mismatches the germline segment, possibly from a read error. The rearrangement links TRBV11-1 to TRBJ1-1; possibly TRBD1 for D (6 bases). The CDR3 length is 14 residues. The V gene's germline CDR1 is SGHAT and CDR2 FQDESV (reference sequence). DNA for the CDR3: TGTGCCAACAGCCCACCCACAGGGTTCACTGAAGCTTTCTTT. Translated, it gives CANSPPTGFTEAFF.

This sequence joins TRBV27 and TRBJ1-6; 7 bases align to TRBD1. The germline V gene has CDR1 MNHEY and CDR2 SMNVEV (reference sequence). The CDR3 consists of 15 residues. Losses at the gene ends were 5 bases for V and 10 bases for J; bases not matched to a gene: 11. The CDR3 nucleotides are TGTGCCAGCAGTAGACGCCGACAGGGTGGCTCACCCCTCCACTTT. Encoded protein: CASSRRRQGGSPLHF.

The CDR3 spells CASSGQGRGQAFF. CDR3 in DNA: TGTGCCAGCAGCGGGCAGGGTAGGGGGCAAGCTTTCTTT. V gene TRBV7-3 combines with J gene TRBJ1-1; TRBD1 matches 7 bases. The CDR3 has 13 residues. V lost 5 bases and J lost 9; bases outside the gene matches: 9. Germline CDR1 and CDR2: SGHTA and FQGTGA.

The J gene is TRBJ1-4, the V gene TRBV3-1 (or the pseudogene TRBV3-2), with D possibly matching TRBD1 (5 bases). Per germline, CDR1 LGHDT and CDR2 YNNKEL (reference sequence). The germline V and J ends were trimmed by 2 bases and 0 bases, with 13 bases remaining between them. The CDR3 runs to 17 residues. CDR3 loop: CASSQWRGTSTNEKLFF. CDR3 sequence (DNA): TGTGCCAGCAGCCAATGGCGGGGGACTTCAACTAATGAAAAACTGTTTTTT.

V is TRBV29-1 and J is TRBJ1-1; 11 bases match TRBD1. Germline CDR1 is SQVTM and CDR2 is ANQGSEA. The CDR3 runs 13 residues. J lost 7 bases, V lost 5 bases, and 6 bases had no gene match. CDR3 loop: CSVLDRGRFEAFF. As DNA, the CDR3 is TGCAGCGTTTTGGACAGGGGGCGCTTTGAAGCTTTCTTT. Full variable domain (missing parts from reference TRBV29-1 and TRBJ1-1): SAVISQKPSRDICQRGTSLTIQCQVDSQVTMMFWYRQQPGQSLTLIATANQGSEATYESGFVIDKFPISRPNLTFSTLTVSNMSPEDSSIYLCSVLDRGRFEAFFGQGTRLTVV.

The V gene is TRBV5-1, the J gene TRBJ1-1; a weak D match, TRBD1 (6 bases). The CDR3 runs to 14 residues. The V end was cut by 2 bases, the J end by 7 bases, with 15 bases between. Germline CDR1 SGHRS, CDR2 YFSETQ. DNA of the CDR3: TGCGCCAGCAGCTTAGGACAGCCTAATAGTGAAGCTTTCTTT. Encoded protein: CASSLGQPNSEAFF.

The CDR3 is CAISEGVSGGADTQYF. The CDR3 DNA follows: TGTGCCATCAGTGAGGGGGTTAGCGGGGGGGCCGATACGCAGTATTTT. The chain combines TRBV10-3 with TRBJ2-3, with TRBD2 identical over 11 bases. CDR1 ENHRY and CDR2 SYGVKD come from the germline V gene. The V segment lost 2 bases and the J segment 6 bases; nucleotides outside the gene matches: 7. The CDR3 spans 16 residues.

This rearrangement joins TRBV6-2 or TRBV6-3 to TRBJ2-7, with TRBD2 identical over 10 bases. The J segment lost 2 bases and the V segment lost 5 bases, leaving 3 bases of the junction unmatched. Germline CDR1 and CDR2: MNHEY and SVGEGT. The CDR3 runs to 14 residues. DNA of the CDR3: TGTGCCAGCAGTCGGACTAGCGGAGCCTACGAGCAGTACTTC. Residues: CASSRTSGAYEQYF.

This chain links TRBV4-3 with TRBJ1-1; D remains unclear. The germline V and J ends were trimmed by 0 bases and 4 bases, with 21 bases remaining between them. CDR3 length: 18 residues. Germline lookup yields CDR1 LGHNA and CDR2 YSLEER. CDR3 amino acids: CASSQDRFRRAGGTEAFF. The CDR3 bases are TGCGCCAGCAGCCAAGATCGATTCCGGAGGGCGGGAGGCACTGAAGCTTTCTTT.

This chain links TRBV19 with TRBJ1-6, with D possibly TRBD1 on 6 matching bases. The CDR3 sequence is 15 residues long. V shed 6 bases and J shed 4 bases, with 13 bases lying between them. CDR1 LNHDA and CDR2 SQIVND come from the germline V gene (reference sequence). CDR3 nucleotides: TGTGCCAGTAGAACAGGGACGCCTTATAATTCACCCCTCCACTTT. Protein product: CASRTGTPYNSPLHF.

J is TRBJ1-6 and V is TRBV7-6, with 8 bases that match TRBD1. CDR1 and CDR2 (germline): SGHVS, FNYEAQ. CDR3 length: 15 amino acids. V dropped 0 bases and J dropped 9; count of bases not matched to a gene: 4. For the CDR3, the DNA is TGTGCCAGCAGCTTAGCGTTCAGGGGGCCTTCACCCCTCCACTTT. Protein product: CASSLAFRGPSPLHF.

The rearrangement uses TRBV6-1 and TRBJ1-1, with a weak D call TRBD1 (6 bases). This CDR3 is built from 14 residues. Germline CDR1 is MNHNS and CDR2 is SASEGT. The V and J ends lost 1 base and 11 bases respectively, with 17 bases between them. The CDR3 region is CASSEDLDRLNAFF. The CDR3 DNA follows: TGTGCCAGCAGTGAAGACCTAGACAGGTTAAACGCTTTCTTT.

The chain joins TRBV11-2 to TRBJ1-1; 7 bases are shared with TRBD1. With 6 bases clipped from V and 4 bases from J, the junction kept 5 bases outside the gene matches. Germline CDR1 and CDR2: SGHAT and FQNNGV. The CDR3 sequence is 13 residues long. The CDR3 sequence: CASSPDRVTEAFF. As DNA, the CDR3 is TGTGCCAGCAGTCCCGACAGGGTCACTGAAGCTTTCTTT.

The J gene is TRBJ1-2, the V gene TRBV27, with D hard to call. This CDR3 is built from 13 residues. Germline V gene sequence: CDR1 MNHEY, CDR2 SMNVEV (reference sequence). Deletions cut 4 bases from V and 4 bases from J, with 10 bases between. CDR3 sequence (DNA): TGTGCCAGCAGTTATGAGGGTGGCTATGGCTACACCTTC. Translation gives CASSYEGGYGYTF.

The chain combines TRBV29-1 with TRBJ1-1, with 7 bases that match TRBD1. Germline values: CDR1 SQVTM, CDR2 ANQGSEA. This CDR3 is built from 13 residues. V lost 8 bases, J lost 2 bases, and 8 bases stayed unmatched. This CDR3 is CSIETGINTEAFF. DNA of the CDR3: TGCAGCATCGAGACAGGGATTAACACTGAAGCTTTCTTT.

This chain connects TRBV24-1 to TRBJ1-4, with 7 bases matching TRBD1. Germline assignment: CDR1 KGHDR and CDR2 SFDVKD. After removal of 4 bases from V and 7 bases from J, the junction contained 11 bases not matched to a gene. The CDR3 loop spans 16 amino acids. The CDR3 DNA follows: TGTGCCACCAGTGACCCTGGACAGGAGGGACGTGAAAAACTGTTTTTT. It specifies CATSDPGQEGREKLFF.

The chain combines TRBV27 with TRBJ1-1; D possibly corresponds to TRBD1 (6 bases). V dropped 0 bases and J dropped 0 bases, with 11 bases sitting between them. The CDR3 is made up of 16 amino acids. CDR1 MNHEY and CDR2 SMNVEV come from the germline V gene (reference sequence). CDR3: CASSLSGGAMNTEAFF. The CDR3 region has the DNA TGTGCCAGCAGTTTATCCGGGGGGGCAATGAACACTGAAGCTTTCTTT.

J is TRBJ1-3 and V is TRBV5-6, with TRBD1 matching 9 bases. CDR3 length: 14 amino acids. The V and J ends lost 4 bases and 4 bases, in that order; junction bases with no gene match: 3. In germline, CDR1 is SGHDT, CDR2 YYEEEE. In nucleotides, the CDR3 is TGTGCCAGCAGCAAAGGACAGGGGGGAAACACCATATATTTT. It yields the protein CASSKGQGGNTIYF.

This chain uses TRBV5-1 with TRBJ2-3; D might be TRBD2 (5 bases). V was pared by 0 bases and J by 5 bases, with 10 bases between. The CDR3 covers 14 residues. The germline V gene encodes CDR1 SGHRS and CDR2 YFSETQ. CDR3 in amino acids: CASSLGSSLDTQYF. The CDR3 DNA is TGCGCCAGCAGCTTGGGCTCTAGCTTAGATACGCAGTATTTT.

The V gene is TRBV5-6, the J gene TRBJ1-4, with 10 bases identical to TRBD1. V gave up 2 bases and J gave up 6 bases; unmatched junction bases: 4. The CDR3 loop spans 15 amino acids. Germline-derived CDR1 and CDR2 are SGHDT and YYEEEE. CDR3 nucleotide sequence: TGTGCCAGCAGCTTAGAGACAGGGGGCGATGAAAAACTGTTTTTT. Translating gives CASSLETGGDEKLFF.

The chain carries TRBV19 and TRBJ2-2; the D gene is possibly TRBD2 (6 bases). The V end lost 3 bases, the J end lost 6 bases, and 11 bases lay between the germline ends. The CDR3 loop spans 14 amino acids. Germline lookup yields CDR1 LNHDA and CDR2 SQIVND (reference sequence). The CDR3 DNA sequence: TGTGCCAGTAGTATTGCGGAGGGCGCCGGGGAGCTGTTTTTT. Translated: CASSIAEGAGELFF.

This chain uses TRBV6-1 with TRBJ2-5; 10 nucleotides agree with TRBD2. Germline V CDR1 and CDR2: MNHNS, SASEGT. Trimming removed 2 bases from V and 1 base from J; junction bases left unmatched: 10. CDR3 length equals 18 residues. This CDR3 reads CASSEFGFGLAVQETQYF. CDR3 nucleotide sequence: TGTGCCAGCAGTGAATTTGGTTTCGGACTAGCGGTCCAAGAGACCCAGTACTTC.